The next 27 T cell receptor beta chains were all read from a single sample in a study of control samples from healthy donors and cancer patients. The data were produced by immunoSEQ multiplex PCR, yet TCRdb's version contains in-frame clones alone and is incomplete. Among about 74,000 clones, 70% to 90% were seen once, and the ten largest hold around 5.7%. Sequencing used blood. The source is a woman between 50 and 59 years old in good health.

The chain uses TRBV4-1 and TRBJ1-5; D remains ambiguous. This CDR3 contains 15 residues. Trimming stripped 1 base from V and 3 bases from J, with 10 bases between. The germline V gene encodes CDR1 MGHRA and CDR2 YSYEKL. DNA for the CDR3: TGCGCCAGCAGCCAAGTCAGGATTCTCAATCAGCCCCAGCATTTT. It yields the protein CASSQVRILNQPQHF.

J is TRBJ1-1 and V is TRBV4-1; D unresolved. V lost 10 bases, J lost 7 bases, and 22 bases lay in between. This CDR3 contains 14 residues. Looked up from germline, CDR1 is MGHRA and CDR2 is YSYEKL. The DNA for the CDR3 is TGCGCCACCCGGAAGGAGGAAGGGAGATTTGAAGCTTTCTTT. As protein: CATRKEEGRFEAFF.

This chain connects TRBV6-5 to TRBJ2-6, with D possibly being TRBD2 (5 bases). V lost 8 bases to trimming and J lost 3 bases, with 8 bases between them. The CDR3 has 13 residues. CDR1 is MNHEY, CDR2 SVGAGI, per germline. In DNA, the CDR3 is TGTGCCAGCCGGGGAAATGGGGCCAACGTCCTGACTTTC. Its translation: CASRGNGANVLTF.

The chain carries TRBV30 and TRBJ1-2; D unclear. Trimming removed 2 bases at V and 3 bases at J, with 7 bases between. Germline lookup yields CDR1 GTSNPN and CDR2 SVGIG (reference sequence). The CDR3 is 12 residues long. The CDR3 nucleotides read TGTGCCTGGAGTTCGGATCACTATGGCTACACCTTC. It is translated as CAWSSDHYGYTF.

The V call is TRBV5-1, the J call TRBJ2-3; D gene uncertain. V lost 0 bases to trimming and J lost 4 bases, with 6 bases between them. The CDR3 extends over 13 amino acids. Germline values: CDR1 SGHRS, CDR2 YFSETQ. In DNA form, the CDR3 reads TGCGCCAGCAGCTTGGAGGCCGCAGATACGCAGTATTTT. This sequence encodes CASSLEAADTQYF.

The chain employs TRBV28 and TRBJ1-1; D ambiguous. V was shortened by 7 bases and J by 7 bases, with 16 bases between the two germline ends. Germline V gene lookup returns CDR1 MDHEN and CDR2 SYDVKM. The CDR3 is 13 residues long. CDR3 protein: CASIPRYGIEAFF. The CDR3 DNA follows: TGTGCCAGCATCCCTCGTTATGGGATTGAAGCTTTCTTT. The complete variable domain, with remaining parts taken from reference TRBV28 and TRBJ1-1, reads DVKVTQSSRYLVKRTGEKVFLECVQDMDHENMFWYRQDPGLGLRLIYFSYDVKMKEKGDIPEGYSVSREKKERFSLILESASTNQTSMYLCASIPRYGIEAFFGQGTRLTVV.

CDR3 residues: CAGRDRGADEQFF. The CDR3 nucleotides read TGTGCCGGCCGGGACAGGGGAGCGGATGAGCAGTTCTTC. The chain combines TRBV6-5 with TRBJ2-1; 10 bases match TRBD1. Germline V lookup: CDR1 MNHEY, CDR2 SVGAGI. V trimming: 11 bases; J trimming: 8 bases; junction bases outside the gene matches: 9. The CDR3 is 13 amino acids.

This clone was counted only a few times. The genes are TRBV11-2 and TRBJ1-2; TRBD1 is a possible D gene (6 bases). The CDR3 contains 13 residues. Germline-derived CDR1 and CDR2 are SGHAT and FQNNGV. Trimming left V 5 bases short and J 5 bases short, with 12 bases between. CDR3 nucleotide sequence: TGTGCCAGCAGCGTGACAGGAGCTTATGGCTACACCTTC. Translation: CASSVTGAYGYTF.

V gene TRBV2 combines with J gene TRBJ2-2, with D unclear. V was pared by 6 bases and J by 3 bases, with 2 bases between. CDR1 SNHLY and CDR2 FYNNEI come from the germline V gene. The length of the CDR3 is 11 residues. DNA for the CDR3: TGTGCCAGCAGCTACACCGGGGAGCTGTTTTTT. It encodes CASSYTGELFF.

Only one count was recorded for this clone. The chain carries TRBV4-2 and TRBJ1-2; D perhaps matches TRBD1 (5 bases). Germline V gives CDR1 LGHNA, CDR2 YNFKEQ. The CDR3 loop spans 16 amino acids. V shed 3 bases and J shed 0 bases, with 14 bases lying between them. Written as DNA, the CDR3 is TGTGCCAGCAGCCACGAAGGGGACCGAACTAACTATGGCTACACCTTC. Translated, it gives CASSHEGDRTNYGYTF.

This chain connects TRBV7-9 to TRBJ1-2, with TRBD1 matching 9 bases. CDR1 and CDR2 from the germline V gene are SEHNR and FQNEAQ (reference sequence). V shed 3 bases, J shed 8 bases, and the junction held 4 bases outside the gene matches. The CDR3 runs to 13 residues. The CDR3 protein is CASSLTGGNGYTF. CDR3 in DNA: TGTGCCAGCAGCTTGACAGGGGGGAACGGCTACACCTTC.

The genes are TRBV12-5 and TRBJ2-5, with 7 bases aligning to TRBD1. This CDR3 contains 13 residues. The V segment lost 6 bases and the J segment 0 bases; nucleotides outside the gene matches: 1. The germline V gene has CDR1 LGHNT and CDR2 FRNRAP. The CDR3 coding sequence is TGTGCTAGTGGGACAGGGTACCAAGAGACCCAGTACTTC. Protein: CASGTGYQETQYF.

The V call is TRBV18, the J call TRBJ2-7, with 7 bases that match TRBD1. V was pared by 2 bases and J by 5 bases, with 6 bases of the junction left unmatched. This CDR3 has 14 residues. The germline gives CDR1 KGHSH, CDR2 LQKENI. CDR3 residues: CASSPTTGVNEQYF. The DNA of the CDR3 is TGTGCCAGCTCACCAACTACAGGGGTTAACGAGCAGTACTTC.

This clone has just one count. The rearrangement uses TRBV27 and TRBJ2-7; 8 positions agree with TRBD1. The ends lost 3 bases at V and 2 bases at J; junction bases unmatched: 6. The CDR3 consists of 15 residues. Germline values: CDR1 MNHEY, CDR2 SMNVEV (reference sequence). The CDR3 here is CASSLSQGDPYEQYF. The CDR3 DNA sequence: TGTGCCAGCAGTTTGTCACAGGGGGACCCCTACGAGCAGTACTTC.

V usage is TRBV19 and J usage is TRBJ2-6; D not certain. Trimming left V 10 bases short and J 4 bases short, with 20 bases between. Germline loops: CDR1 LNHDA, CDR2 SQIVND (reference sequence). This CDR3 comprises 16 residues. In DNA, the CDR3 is TGTGCCACCGCCAGACCCGGTATAATCGGGGCCAACGTCCTGACTTTC. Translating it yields CATARPGIIGANVLTF. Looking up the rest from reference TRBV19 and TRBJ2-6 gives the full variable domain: DGGITQSPKYLFRKEGQNVTLSCEQNLNHDAMYWYRQDPGQGLRLIYYSQIVNDFQKGDIAEGYSVSREKKESFPLTVTSAQKNPTAFYLCATARPGIIGANVLTFGAGSRLTVL.

The CDR3 DNA sequence: TGTGCCAGCAGTTACGATACCGGGACTGGAAACACCATATATTTT. This gives the protein CASSYDTGTGNTIYF. The chain employs TRBV6-5 and TRBJ1-3; D gene unclear. V was shortened by 2 bases and J by 2 bases, with 10 bases between the two germline ends. CDR3 length: 15 residues. Germline CDR1 and CDR2: MNHEY and SVGAGI.

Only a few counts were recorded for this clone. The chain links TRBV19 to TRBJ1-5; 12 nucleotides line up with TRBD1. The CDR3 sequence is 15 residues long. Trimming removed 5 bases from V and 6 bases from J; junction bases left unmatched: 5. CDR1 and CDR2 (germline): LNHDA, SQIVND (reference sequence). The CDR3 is CASSYGDRGLQPQHF. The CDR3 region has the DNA TGTGCCAGTAGTTACGGGGACAGGGGGCTTCAGCCCCAGCATTTT.

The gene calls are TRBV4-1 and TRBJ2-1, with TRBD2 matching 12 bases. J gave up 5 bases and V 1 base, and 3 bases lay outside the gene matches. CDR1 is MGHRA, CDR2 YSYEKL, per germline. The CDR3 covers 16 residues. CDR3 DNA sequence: TGCGCCAGCAGCCAAGGACTAGCGGGGGCCAACAATGAGCAGTTCTTC. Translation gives CASSQGLAGANNEQFF.

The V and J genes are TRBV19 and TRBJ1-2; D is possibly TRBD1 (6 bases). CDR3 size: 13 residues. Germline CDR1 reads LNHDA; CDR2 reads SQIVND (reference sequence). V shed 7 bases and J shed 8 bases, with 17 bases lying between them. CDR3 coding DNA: TGTGCCAGTACCGTGACAGGTTTGGGCGGCTACACCTTC. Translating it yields CASTVTGLGGYTF.

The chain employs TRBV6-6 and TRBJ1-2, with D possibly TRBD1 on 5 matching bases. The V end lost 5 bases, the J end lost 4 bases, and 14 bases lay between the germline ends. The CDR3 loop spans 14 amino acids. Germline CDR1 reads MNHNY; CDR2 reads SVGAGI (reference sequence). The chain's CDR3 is CASSPTRDSYGYTF. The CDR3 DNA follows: TGTGCCAGCAGTCCAACCCGGGACTCCTATGGCTACACCTTC.

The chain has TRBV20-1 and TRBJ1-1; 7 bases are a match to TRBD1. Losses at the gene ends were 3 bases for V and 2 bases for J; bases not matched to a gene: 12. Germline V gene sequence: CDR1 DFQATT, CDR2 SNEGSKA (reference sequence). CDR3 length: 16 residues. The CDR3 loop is CSASLQGDASNTEAFF. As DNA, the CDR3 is TGCAGTGCTAGTTTGCAGGGGGACGCGTCTAACACTGAAGCTTTCTTT.

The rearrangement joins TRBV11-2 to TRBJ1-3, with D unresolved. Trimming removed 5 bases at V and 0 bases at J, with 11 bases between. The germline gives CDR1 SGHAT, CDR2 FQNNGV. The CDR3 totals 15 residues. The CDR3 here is CASSRRPDSGNTIYF. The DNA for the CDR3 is TGTGCCAGCAGCAGAAGACCCGACTCTGGAAACACCATATATTTT.

As DNA, the CDR3 is TGTGCCAGCTCACCATCGGGACAGATCACAGATACGCAGTATTTT. Residues: CASSPSGQITDTQYF. The chain employs TRBV18 and TRBJ2-3; 7 nucleotides line up with TRBD1. CDR1 and CDR2 (germline): KGHSH, LQKENI. The trim removed 2 bases at V and 2 bases at J, leaving 4 bases unmatched. This CDR3 comprises 15 residues.

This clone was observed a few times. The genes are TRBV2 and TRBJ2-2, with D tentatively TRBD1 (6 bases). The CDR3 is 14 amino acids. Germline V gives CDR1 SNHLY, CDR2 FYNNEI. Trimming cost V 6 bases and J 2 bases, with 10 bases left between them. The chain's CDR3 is CASRKQGNTGELFF. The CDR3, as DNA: TGTGCCAGCAGAAAACAGGGAAACACCGGGGAGCTGTTTTTT. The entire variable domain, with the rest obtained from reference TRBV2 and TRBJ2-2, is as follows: EPEVTQTPSHQVTQMGQEVILRCVPISNHLYFYWYRQILGQKVEFLVSFYNNEISEKSEIFDDQFSVERPDGSNFTLKIRSTKLEDSAMYFCASRKQGNTGELFFGEGSRLTVL.

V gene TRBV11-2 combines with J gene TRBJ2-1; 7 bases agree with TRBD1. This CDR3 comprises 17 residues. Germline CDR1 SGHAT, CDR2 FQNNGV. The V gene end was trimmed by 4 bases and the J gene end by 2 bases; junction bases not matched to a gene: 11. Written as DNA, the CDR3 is TGTGCCAGCAGCTCCAGAGGATTGGACAGGACCTACAATGAGCAGTTCTTC. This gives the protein CASSSRGLDRTYNEQFF.

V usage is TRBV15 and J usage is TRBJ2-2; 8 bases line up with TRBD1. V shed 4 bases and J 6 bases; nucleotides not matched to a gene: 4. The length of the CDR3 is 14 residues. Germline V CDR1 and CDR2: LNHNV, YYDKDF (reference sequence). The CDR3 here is CATSKQTGAGELFF. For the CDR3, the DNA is TGTGCCACCAGCAAACAGACAGGGGCCGGGGAGCTGTTTTTT.

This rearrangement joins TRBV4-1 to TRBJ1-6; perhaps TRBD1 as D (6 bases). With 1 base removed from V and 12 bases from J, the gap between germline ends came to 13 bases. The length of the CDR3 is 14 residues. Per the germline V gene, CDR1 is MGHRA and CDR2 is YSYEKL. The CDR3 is CASSQVAGTIPLHF. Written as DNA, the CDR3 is TGCGCCAGCAGCCAAGTAGCAGGGACAATACCCCTCCACTTT.